One sample yielded the 13 T cell receptor beta chains listed below, sequenced in a study of neurological immune-mediated disorders. TCRdb fed the 5' RACE reads into MiXCR, producing one record per CDR3 protein. Here the sample spans 120,000 or so distinct CDR3 sequences, about 3.4% being singletons. The sample was PBMCs. Source of these receptors: a woman younger than 45 with multiple sclerosis.

This clonotype was recorded many times. V gene TRBV7-9 combines with J gene TRBJ1-3; 8 bases fit TRBD1. Germline CDR1 reads SEHNR; CDR2 reads FQNEAQ (reference sequence). CDR3 length: 16 residues. The V and J ends lost 5 bases and 0 bases, in that order; junction bases with no gene match: 6. This CDR3 is CASSGDRFSSGNTIYF. The CDR3 DNA is TGTGCCAGCAGCGGGGACAGGTTTTCCTCTGGAAACACCATATATTTT.

This clonotype has ten or more counts. The gene calls are TRBV7-2 and TRBJ1-1; D is undetermined. Germline assignment: CDR1 SGHTA and CDR2 FQGNSA. CDR3 length: 14 amino acids. V lost 0 bases and J 4 bases, leaving 9 bases between the germline ends. The CDR3 region is CASSLAREITEAFF. The CDR3 DNA reads TGTGCCAGCAGCTTAGCCCGGGAGATCACTGAAGCTTTCTTT. The variable domain in full, with the rest retrieved from reference TRBV7-2 and TRBJ1-1, is GAGVSQSPSNKVTEKGKDVELRCDPISGHTALYWYRQSLGQGLEFLIYFQGNSAPDKSGLPSDRFSAERTGGSVSTLTIQRTQQEDSAVYLCASSLAREITEAFFGQGTRLTVV.

This clonotype was seen repeatedly, ten times or more. V is TRBV12-3 or TRBV12-4 and J is TRBJ2-1; possible D gene TRBD1, 5 bases. The V end was cut by 2 bases, the J end by 5 bases, with 13 bases between. The CDR3 covers 15 residues. CDR3 region: CASSLTVTANNEQFF. The DNA for the CDR3 is TGTGCCAGCAGTTTAACCGTGACAGCTAACAATGAGCAGTTCTTC.

At least ten counts were recorded for this clonotype. The chain employs TRBV29-1 and TRBJ1-1; D ambiguous. The V gene's germline CDR1 is SQVTM and CDR2 ANQGSEA. The CDR3 extends over 11 amino acids. V was clipped by 6 bases and J by 0 bases, with 5 bases between them. CDR3 amino acids: CSVGVNTEAFF. DNA of the CDR3: TGCAGCGTGGGAGTGAACACTGAAGCTTTCTTT.

Judged by abundance, this clonotype is medium-sized. The chain employs TRBV20-1 and TRBJ1-5; D is unresolved. Germline V gene sequence: CDR1 DFQATT, CDR2 SNEGSKA (reference sequence). This CDR3 region has 15 residues. V lost 0 bases to trimming and J lost 4 bases, with 13 bases between them. The CDR3 coding sequence is TGCAGTGCTAGAGATCGGGTAACCGCTAATCAGCCCCAGCATTTT. Protein sequence: CSARDRVTANQPQHF.

The table lists this clonotype with many counts. The V and J genes are TRBV6-5 and TRBJ2-7; 7 bases are a match to TRBD1. The germline gives CDR1 MNHEY, CDR2 SVGAGI. Unmatched junction bases numbered 5, after V lost 5 bases and J lost 10 bases. The CDR3 covers 11 residues. The CDR3 nucleotides are TGTGCCAGCAGTCTGGGACAGAAACAGTACTTC. This codes for CASSLGQKQYF.

This clonotype was seen repeatedly, ten times or more. CDR3 sequence reads: CATSDPASGNNEQFF. In DNA, the CDR3 is TGTGCCACCAGTGACCCGGCTAGCGGGAACAATGAGCAGTTCTTC. The V gene is TRBV24-1, the J gene TRBJ2-1; TRBD2 matches 9 bases. CDR1 and CDR2 (germline): KGHDR, SFDVKD. The CDR3 consists of 15 residues. V was pared by 4 bases and J by 5 bases, with 5 bases of the junction left unmatched.

This clonotype was counted many times. V is TRBV7-9 and J is TRBJ2-7; either TRBD1 or TRBD2 may fit D (5 bases each). V was cut by 5 bases and J by 4 bases, with 15 bases left in between. This CDR3 has 14 amino acids. Germline CDR1 and CDR2: SEHNR and FQNEAQ (reference sequence). The CDR3 sequence: CASSPSQGWYEQYF. In nucleotides, the CDR3 is TGTGCCAGCAGCCCTAGCCAGGGATGGTACGAGCAGTACTTC.

The sample holds many counts of this clonotype. The chain has TRBV7-2 and TRBJ2-4, with TRBD1 matching over 7 bases. The CDR3 sequence is 14 residues long. Germline assignment: CDR1 SGHTA and CDR2 FQGNSA. The V gene end was trimmed by 5 bases and the J gene end by 5 bases; junction bases not matched to a gene: 6. CDR3 protein: CASSQPGQQNIQYF. The CDR3 DNA reads as TGTGCCAGCAGCCAACCGGGACAGCAAAACATTCAGTACTTC.

This clonotype appeared many times. V and J are TRBV5-1 and TRBJ2-2; TRBD1 matches at 8 bases. V was clipped by 0 bases and J by 3 bases; unmatched bases: 1. The CDR3 sequence is 15 residues long. Germline CDR1 and CDR2: SGHRS and YFSETQ. CDR3 in DNA: TGCGCCAGCAGCTTGGTGACAGGGGACACCGGGGAGCTGTTTTTT. This codes for CASSLVTGDTGELFF.

This clonotype was counted at least ten times. CDR3 in amino acids: CSANLAGTTDTQYF. In DNA form, the CDR3 reads TGCAGTGCTAATCTAGCGGGAACCACAGATACGCAGTATTTT. V is TRBV20-1 and J is TRBJ2-3; 9 bases fit TRBD2. Trimming removed 4 bases from V and 2 bases from J; junction bases left unmatched: 4. This CDR3 comprises 14 residues. Germline V lookup: CDR1 DFQATT, CDR2 SNEGSKA (reference sequence).

This clonotype has ten or more counts. The chain has TRBV9 and TRBJ2-1; D gene unclear. Germline lookup yields CDR1 SGDLS and CDR2 YYNGEE. With 0 bases removed from V and 9 bases from J, the gap between germline ends came to 10 bases. This CDR3 region has 13 residues. CDR3 protein: CASSVASDLEQFF. DNA of the CDR3: TGTGCCAGCAGCGTAGCATCGGACCTTGAGCAGTTCTTC.

This clonotype was picked up many times. This rearrangement joins TRBV20-1 to TRBJ1-1; a weak D match, TRBD1 (5 bases). The V end was cut by 4 bases, the J end by 1 base, with 16 bases between. This CDR3 is built from 15 residues. The germline V gene encodes CDR1 DFQATT and CDR2 SNEGSKA (reference sequence). The CDR3 region is CSATDPGTPNTEAFF. CDR3 bases: TGCAGTGCTACGGACCCCGGGACCCCGAACACTGAAGCTTTCTTT.